This is a list of T cell receptor beta chains from one sample in a study of CD8 T cells in ankylosing spondylitis. TCRdb reprocessed the 5' RACE reads with MiXCR, giving one entry per CDR3 protein. The sample has about 130,000 distinct CDR3 sequences; about 7.3% are singletons. The sample was blood, either unsorted or a sorted T cell fraction (not recorded which). These receptors were collected from a female donor with ankylosing spondylitis or in good health (not recorded which). Each CDR3 is given with its conserved first and last residue. The D gene is left open where the match is weak. A clone size is listed for some rows: how often the clone was seen (once, few, many), or a class if it is expanded.

j_call: TRBJ1-5; v_call: TRBV28; d_call: .; clone_size: many; cdr3_aa: CASTLGPNSNQPQHF; cdr3_nt: TGTGCCAGCACCCTAGGGCCGAATAGCAATCAGCCCCAGCATTTT
j_call: TRBJ1-2; v_call: TRBV14; d_call: .; clone_size: few; cdr3_aa: CASSQTLDYGYTF; cdr3_nt: TGTGCCAGCAGCCAAACTCTGGACTATGGCTACACCTTC
j_call: TRBJ1-2; v_call: TRBV19; d_call: .; clone_size: many; cdr3_aa: CASSTGILYGYTF; cdr3_nt: TGTGCCAGTAGTACCGGGATTCTCTATGGCTACACCTTC
j_call: TRBJ1-1; v_call: TRBV28; d_call: .; clone_size: many; cdr3_aa: CASTPTGLGGTEAFF; cdr3_nt: TGTGCCAGCACCCCAACGGGCCTAGGGGGCACTGAAGCTTTCTTT
j_call: TRBJ2-3; v_call: TRBV4-3; d_call: .; clone_size: many; cdr3_aa: CASSQDARGKPTDTQYF; cdr3_nt: TGCGCCAGCAGCCAAGATGCGAGGGGTAAGCCCACAGATACGCAGTATTTT
j_call: TRBJ1-2; v_call: TRBV29-1; d_call: .; clone_size: few; cdr3_aa: CSVDLGTGVYTF; cdr3_nt: TGCAGCGTTGACTTAGGGACCGGGGTCTACACCTTC
j_call: TRBJ2-3; v_call: TRBV5-1; d_call: TRBD2; clone_size: many; cdr3_aa: CASSFWSSGGTDTQYF; cdr3_nt: TGCGCCAGCAGCTTCTGGAGCAGCGGGGGCACAGATACGCAGTATTTT
j_call: TRBJ2-1; v_call: TRBV7-3; d_call: .; clone_size: many; cdr3_aa: CASSLRGGPNNEQFF; cdr3_nt: TGTGCCAGCAGCTTAAGGGGGGGCCCGAACAATGAGCAGTTCTTC
j_call: TRBJ2-1; v_call: TRBV24-1; d_call: .; clone_size: many; cdr3_aa: CATGSGGSSYNEQFF; cdr3_nt: TGTGCCACCGGCTCCGGGGGCTCCTCCTACAATGAGCAGTTCTTC
j_call: TRBJ2-7; v_call: TRBV18; d_call: .; clone_size: many; cdr3_aa: CASSLDLGAATEQYF; cdr3_nt: TGTGCCAGCTCCCTGGACCTAGGGGCGGCTACGGAGCAGTACTTC
j_call: TRBJ2-3; v_call: TRBV6-5; d_call: .; clone_size: many; cdr3_aa: CASSYDGGASDTQYF; cdr3_nt: TGTGCCAGCAGTTACGACGGCGGGGCTTCAGATACGCAGTATTTT
j_call: TRBJ1-1; v_call: TRBV3-1; d_call: .; clone_size: many; cdr3_aa: CASSHQGEGTSRAFF; cdr3_nt: TGTGCCAGCAGCCATCAGGGAGAGGGGACGTCGAGAGCTTTCTTT
j_call: TRBJ1-4; v_call: TRBV20-1; d_call: .; clone_size: many; cdr3_aa: CSATRVGDEKLFF; cdr3_nt: TGCAGTGCTACCAGGGTCGGCGATGAAAAACTGTTTTTT
j_call: TRBJ2-2; v_call: TRBV20-1; d_call: .; clone_size: many; cdr3_aa: CSARDTWAGELFF; cdr3_nt: TGCAGTGCTAGGGACACATGGGCCGGGGAGCTGTTTTTT
j_call: TRBJ2-2; v_call: TRBV7-2; d_call: TRBD2; clone_size: .; cdr3_aa: CASSLFGGAGTGELFF; cdr3_nt: TGTGCCAGCAGCTTATTCGGGGGGGCAGGGACCGGGGAGCTGTTTTTT
j_call: TRBJ1-1; v_call: TRBV4-3; d_call: .; clone_size: many; cdr3_aa: CASSQELFLEAFF; cdr3_nt: TGCGCCAGCAGCCAAGAACTATTCTTAGAAGCTTTCTTT
j_call: TRBJ1-1; v_call: TRBV12-3/TRBV12-4; d_call: .; clone_size: many; cdr3_aa: CASSSKANTEAFF; cdr3_nt: TGTGCCAGCAGCTCTAAAGCGAACACTGAAGCTTTCTTT
j_call: TRBJ1-2; v_call: TRBV29-1; d_call: .; clone_size: many; cdr3_aa: CSVEGDNYGYTF; cdr3_nt: TGCAGCGTTGAGGGAGATAACTATGGCTACACCTTC
j_call: TRBJ1-4; v_call: TRBV20-1; d_call: TRBD1; clone_size: many; cdr3_aa: CSARAGDSFHANEKLFF; cdr3_nt: TGCAGTGCTAGAGCCGGGGACAGTTTCCACGCTAATGAAAAACTGTTTTTT
j_call: TRBJ2-3; v_call: TRBV5-5; d_call: TRBD2; clone_size: many; cdr3_aa: CASSFSGGRTDTQYF; cdr3_nt: TGTGCCAGCAGCTTTAGCGGGGGGCGCACAGATACGCAGTATTTT
j_call: TRBJ1-1; v_call: TRBV18; d_call: .; clone_size: few; cdr3_aa: CASSQRRGGMNTEAFF; cdr3_nt: TGTGCCAGCTCACAGCGAAGAGGGGGAATGAACACTGAAGCTTTCTTT
j_call: TRBJ1-5; v_call: TRBV6-2/TRBV6-3; d_call: TRBD1; clone_size: many; cdr3_aa: CASSSWDRRNSNQPQHF; cdr3_nt: TGTGCCAGCAGTTCCTGGGACAGGAGAAATAGCAATCAGCCCCAGCATTTT
j_call: TRBJ2-7; v_call: TRBV7-2; d_call: .; clone_size: .; cdr3_aa: CAGSRSESSYEQYF; cdr3_nt: TGTGCCGGCAGCCGGTCCGAGAGCTCCTACGAGCAGTACTTC
j_call: TRBJ1-2; v_call: TRBV12-3/TRBV12-4; d_call: .; clone_size: many; cdr3_aa: CASSFYRGAGGYTF; cdr3_nt: TGTGCCAGCAGCTTTTATCGGGGGGCTGGAGGCTACACCTTC
j_call: TRBJ2-3; v_call: TRBV7-2; d_call: TRBD2; clone_size: many; cdr3_aa: CASSPERGVDTQYF; cdr3_nt: TGTGCCAGCAGCCCCGAGCGGGGGGTAGATACGCAGTATTTT
j_call: TRBJ1-2; v_call: TRBV12-3/TRBV12-4; d_call: .; clone_size: many; cdr3_aa: CASSGGSNYGYTF; cdr3_nt: TGTGCCAGCAGTGGGGGGTCTAACTATGGCTACACCTTC
j_call: TRBJ1-2; v_call: TRBV7-9; d_call: TRBD1; clone_size: many; cdr3_aa: CASSSIKTGSGYTF; cdr3_nt: TGTGCCAGCAGCTCCATAAAGACAGGGTCAGGCTACACCTTC
j_call: TRBJ2-2; v_call: TRBV7-7; d_call: .; clone_size: many; cdr3_aa: CASSPDPGELFF; cdr3_nt: TGTGCTAGCAGCCCAGATCCCGGGGAGCTGTTTTTT
j_call: TRBJ1-6; v_call: TRBV3-1; d_call: TRBD1; clone_size: many; cdr3_aa: CASSLGQDPRTALHF; cdr3_nt: TGTGCCAGCAGCCTTGGACAGGACCCCCGGACCGCCCTCCACTTT
j_call: TRBJ1-5; v_call: TRBV5-1; d_call: .; clone_size: many; cdr3_aa: CASSLVAGPSNQPQHF; cdr3_nt: TGCGCCAGCAGCTTGGTAGCGGGGCCTAGCAATCAGCCCCAGCATTTT
j_call: TRBJ2-2; v_call: TRBV27; d_call: .; clone_size: many; cdr3_aa: CASRNGVVTGELFF; cdr3_nt: TGTGCCAGCAGGAACGGGGTGGTAACCGGGGAGCTGTTTTTT
j_call: TRBJ2-1; v_call: TRBV29-1; d_call: .; clone_size: many; cdr3_aa: CSVGENYNEQFF; cdr3_nt: TGCAGCGTGGGAGAAAACTACAATGAGCAGTTCTTC
j_call: TRBJ2-7; v_call: TRBV27; d_call: .; clone_size: many; cdr3_aa: CASSSDYRSSYEQYF; cdr3_nt: TGTGCCAGCAGCTCAGACTACCGGAGCTCCTACGAGCAGTACTTC
j_call: TRBJ1-1; v_call: TRBV5-1; d_call: .; clone_size: many; cdr3_aa: CASSFHQSKGNTEAFF; cdr3_nt: TGCGCCAGCAGCTTTCACCAATCGAAGGGGAACACTGAAGCTTTCTTT
j_call: TRBJ2-3; v_call: TRBV4-1; d_call: TRBD2; clone_size: .; cdr3_aa: CASSQPSGLGDTQYF; cdr3_nt: TGCGCCAGCAGCCAACCCTCCGGACTAGGCGATACGCAGTATTTT
j_call: TRBJ2-1; v_call: TRBV28; d_call: TRBD2; clone_size: .; cdr3_aa: CASSFTAGGLEQFF; cdr3_nt: TGTGCCAGCAGTTTTACGGCGGGGGGGCTGGAGCAGTTCTTC
j_call: TRBJ2-5; v_call: TRBV9; d_call: TRBD2; clone_size: many; cdr3_aa: CASSRLAGQETQYF; cdr3_nt: TGTGCCAGCAGTCGACTAGCGGGCCAAGAGACCCAGTACTTC
j_call: TRBJ2-3; v_call: TRBV20-1; d_call: TRBD2; clone_size: many; cdr3_aa: CSARGPSGGEGADTQYF; cdr3_nt: TGCAGTGCTAGAGGGCCTAGCGGGGGCGAAGGAGCAGATACGCAGTATTTT
j_call: TRBJ2-7; v_call: TRBV6-5; d_call: .; clone_size: many; cdr3_aa: CASSYDRPWGEQYF; cdr3_nt: TGTGCCAGCAGTTACGACCGGCCTTGGGGTGAGCAGTACTTC
j_call: TRBJ1-1; v_call: TRBV7-6; d_call: .; clone_size: many; cdr3_aa: CASSPRENTEAFF; cdr3_nt: TGTGCCAGCAGCCCAAGAGAGAACACTGAAGCTTTCTTT
j_call: TRBJ1-5; v_call: TRBV4-2; d_call: TRBD1; clone_size: many; cdr3_aa: CASSPTPAGGRSNQPQHF; cdr3_nt: TGTGCCAGCAGCCCCACCCCGGCAGGGGGTCGTAGCAATCAGCCCCAGCATTTT
j_call: TRBJ1-1; v_call: TRBV11-2; d_call: .; clone_size: .; cdr3_aa: CASSFTGRGDTEAFF; cdr3_nt: TGTGCCAGCAGCTTCACAGGGAGGGGGGACACTGAAGCTTTCTTT
j_call: TRBJ2-7; v_call: TRBV10-3; d_call: TRBD1; clone_size: many; cdr3_aa: CAIRGLTGGTSYEQYF; cdr3_nt: TGTGCCATCAGAGGACTCACAGGGGGCACCTCCTACGAGCAGTACTTC
j_call: TRBJ1-2; v_call: TRBV4-1; d_call: .; clone_size: many; cdr3_aa: CASSQLSLRDNYGYTF; cdr3_nt: TGCGCCAGCAGCCAACTTTCGCTCCGGGATAACTATGGCTACACCTTC
j_call: TRBJ1-5; v_call: TRBV19; d_call: .; clone_size: few; cdr3_aa: CASSAKNQPQHF; cdr3_nt: TGTGCCAGTAGCGCGAAAAATCAGCCCCAGCATTTT
j_call: TRBJ1-2; v_call: TRBV12-3/TRBV12-4; d_call: TRBD1; clone_size: many; cdr3_aa: CASSEGQRPPQTF; cdr3_nt: TGTGCCAGCAGTGAGGGACAGAGACCCCCCCAGACCTTC
j_call: TRBJ1-2; v_call: TRBV6-5; d_call: .; clone_size: many; cdr3_aa: CASSSTAVNYGYTF; cdr3_nt: TGTGCCAGCAGTTCTACAGCGGTGAACTATGGCTACACCTTC
j_call: TRBJ1-4; v_call: TRBV18; d_call: TRBD1; clone_size: many; cdr3_aa: CASSPGGGEEKLFF; cdr3_nt: TGTGCCAGCTCACCGGGAGGGGGCGAAGAAAAACTGTTTTTT
j_call: TRBJ2-1; v_call: TRBV28; d_call: .; clone_size: many; cdr3_aa: CASSLTSITYNEQFF; cdr3_nt: TGTGCCAGCAGTCTCACCTCCATAACGTACAATGAGCAGTTCTTC
j_call: TRBJ1-1; v_call: TRBV12-3/TRBV12-4; d_call: TRBD1; clone_size: many; cdr3_aa: CASGGTATNTEAFF; cdr3_nt: TGTGCCAGCGGTGGGACAGCAACGAACACTGAAGCTTTCTTT
j_call: TRBJ1-6; v_call: TRBV28; d_call: TRBD1; clone_size: many; cdr3_aa: CASSSRGAYNSPLHF; cdr3_nt: TGTGCCAGCAGTTCCAGGGGGGCCTATAATTCACCCCTCCACTTT
j_call: TRBJ1-4; v_call: TRBV5-1; d_call: .; clone_size: many; cdr3_aa: CASSLGQETTNEKLFF; cdr3_nt: TGCGCCAGCAGCTTGGGACAGGAAACAACTAATGAAAAACTGTTTTTT
j_call: TRBJ2-2; v_call: TRBV29-1; d_call: .; clone_size: many; cdr3_aa: CSVDDGTGELFF; cdr3_nt: TGCAGCGTTGACGATGGGACCGGGGAGCTGTTTTTT
j_call: TRBJ2-7; v_call: TRBV5-1; d_call: TRBD1; clone_size: many; cdr3_aa: CASSLDTGAAYEQYF; cdr3_nt: TGCGCCAGCAGCTTGGATACAGGGGCGGCCTACGAGCAGTACTTC
j_call: TRBJ1-1; v_call: TRBV7-9; d_call: TRBD1; clone_size: many; cdr3_aa: CASSPGTGSEAFF; cdr3_nt: TGTGCCAGCAGCCCCGGGACAGGGTCTGAAGCTTTCTTT
j_call: TRBJ1-5; v_call: TRBV6-6; d_call: TRBD1; clone_size: few; cdr3_aa: CASRTGAIPQHF; cdr3_nt: TGTGCCAGCAGGACAGGGGCAATACCCCAGCATTTT